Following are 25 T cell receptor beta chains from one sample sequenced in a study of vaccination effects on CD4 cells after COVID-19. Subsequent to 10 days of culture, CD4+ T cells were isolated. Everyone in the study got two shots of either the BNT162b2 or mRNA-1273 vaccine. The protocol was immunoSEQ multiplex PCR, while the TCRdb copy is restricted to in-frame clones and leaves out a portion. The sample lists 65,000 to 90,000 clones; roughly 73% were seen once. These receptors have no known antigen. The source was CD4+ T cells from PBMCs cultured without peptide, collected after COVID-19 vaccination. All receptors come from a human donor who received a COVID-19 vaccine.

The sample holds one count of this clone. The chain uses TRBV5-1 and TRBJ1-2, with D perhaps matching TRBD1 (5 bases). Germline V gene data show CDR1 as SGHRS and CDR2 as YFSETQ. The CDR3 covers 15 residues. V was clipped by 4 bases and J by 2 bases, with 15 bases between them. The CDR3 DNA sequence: TGCGCCAGCAGCCCTCAGGGATCTTTCAACTATGGCTACACCTTC. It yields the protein CASSPQGSFNYGYTF.

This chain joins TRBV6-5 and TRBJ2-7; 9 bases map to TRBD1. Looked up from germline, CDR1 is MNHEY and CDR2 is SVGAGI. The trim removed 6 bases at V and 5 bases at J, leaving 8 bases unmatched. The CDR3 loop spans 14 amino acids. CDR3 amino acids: CASRRDRAQNEQYV. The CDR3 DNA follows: TGTGCCAGCAGACGGGACAGGGCGCAAAACGAGCAGTACGTC.

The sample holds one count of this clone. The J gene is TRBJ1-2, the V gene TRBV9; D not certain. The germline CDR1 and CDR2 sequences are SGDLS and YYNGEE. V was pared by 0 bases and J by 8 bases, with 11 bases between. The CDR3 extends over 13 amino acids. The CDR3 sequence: CASSVGEGDGYTF. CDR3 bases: TGTGCCAGCAGCGTAGGGGAGGGTGACGGCTACACCTTC.

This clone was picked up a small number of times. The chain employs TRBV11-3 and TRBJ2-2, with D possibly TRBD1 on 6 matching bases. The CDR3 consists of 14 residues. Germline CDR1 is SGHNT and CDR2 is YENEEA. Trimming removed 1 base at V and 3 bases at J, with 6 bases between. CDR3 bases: TGTGCCAGCAGCTTAGCAGGGGACACCGGGGAGCTGTTTTTT. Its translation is CASSLAGDTGELFF.

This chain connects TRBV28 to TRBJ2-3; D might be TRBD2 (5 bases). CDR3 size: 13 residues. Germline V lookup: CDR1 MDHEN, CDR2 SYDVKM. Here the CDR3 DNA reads TGTGCTATACATGGGCAGGAGGCAGATACGCAGTATTTT. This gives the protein CAIHGQEADTQYF.

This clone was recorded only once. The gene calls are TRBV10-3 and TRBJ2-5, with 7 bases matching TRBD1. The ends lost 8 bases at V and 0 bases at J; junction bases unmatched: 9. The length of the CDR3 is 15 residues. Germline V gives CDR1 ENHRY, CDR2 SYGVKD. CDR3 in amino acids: CAIRGGRAYQETQYF. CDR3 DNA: TGTGCCATCCGAGGGGGCAGGGCCTACCAAGAGACCCAGTACTTC.

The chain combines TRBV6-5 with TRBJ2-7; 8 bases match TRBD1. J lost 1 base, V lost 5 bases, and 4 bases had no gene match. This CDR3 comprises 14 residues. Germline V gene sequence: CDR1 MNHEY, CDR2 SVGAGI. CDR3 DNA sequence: TGTGCCAGCAGTCGACAGGGGCAGTCCTACGAGCAGTACGTC. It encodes CASSRQGQSYEQYV.

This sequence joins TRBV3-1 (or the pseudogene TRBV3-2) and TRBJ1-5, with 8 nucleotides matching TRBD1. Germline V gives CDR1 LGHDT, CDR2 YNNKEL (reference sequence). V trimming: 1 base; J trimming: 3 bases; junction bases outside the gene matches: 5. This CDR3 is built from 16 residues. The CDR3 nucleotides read TGTGCCAGCAGCCAAGGTTGGGACAGGTACAATCAGCCCCAGCATTTT. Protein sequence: CASSQGWDRYNQPQHF.

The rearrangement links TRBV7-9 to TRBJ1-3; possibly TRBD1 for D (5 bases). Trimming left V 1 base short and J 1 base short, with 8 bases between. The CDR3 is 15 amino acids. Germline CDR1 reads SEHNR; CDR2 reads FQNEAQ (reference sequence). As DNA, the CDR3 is TGTGCCAGCAGCTTAGACAGGTCTTCTGGAAACACCATATATTTT. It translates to CASSLDRSSGNTIYF.

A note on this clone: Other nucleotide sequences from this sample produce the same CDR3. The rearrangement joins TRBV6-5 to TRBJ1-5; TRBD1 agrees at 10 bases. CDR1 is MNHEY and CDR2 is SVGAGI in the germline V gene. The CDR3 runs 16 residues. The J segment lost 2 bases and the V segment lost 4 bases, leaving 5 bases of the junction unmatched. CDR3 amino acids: CASSSLGQGGNQPQHF. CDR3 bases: TGTGCCAGCAGTTCCCTCGGACAGGGGGGCAATCAGCCCCAGCATTTT.

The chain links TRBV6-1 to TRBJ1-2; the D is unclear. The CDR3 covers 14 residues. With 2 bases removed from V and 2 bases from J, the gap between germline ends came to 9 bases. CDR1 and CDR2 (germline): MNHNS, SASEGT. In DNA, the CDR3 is TGTGCCAGCAGTGAAAGGACCGTAAACTATGGCTACACCTTC. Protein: CASSERTVNYGYTF.

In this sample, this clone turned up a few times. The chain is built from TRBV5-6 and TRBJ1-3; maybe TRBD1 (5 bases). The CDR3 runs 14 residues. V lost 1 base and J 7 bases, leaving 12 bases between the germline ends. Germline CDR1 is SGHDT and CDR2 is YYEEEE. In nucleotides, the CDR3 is TGTGCCAGCAGCTTGCCAGGGAAGGCGAACACCATATATTTT. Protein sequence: CASSLPGKANTIYF.

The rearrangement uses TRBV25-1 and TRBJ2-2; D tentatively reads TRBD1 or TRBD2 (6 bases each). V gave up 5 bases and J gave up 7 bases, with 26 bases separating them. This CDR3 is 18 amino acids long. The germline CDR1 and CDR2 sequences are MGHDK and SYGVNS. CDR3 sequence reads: CASSPFLNRDGGNGELFF. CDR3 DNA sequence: TGTGCCAGCAGTCCCTTTTTAAACAGGGACGGGGGTAACGGGGAGCTGTTTTTT.

CDR3 sequence (DNA): TGTGCCAGCAGCTTGGGACAGGGGCTTAGCCAGCCCCAGCATTTT. Residues: CASSLGQGLSQPQHF. The chain is built from TRBV6-2 or TRBV6-3 and TRBJ1-5; TRBD1 matches at 10 bases. CDR3 length: 15 residues. V shed 6 bases and J 7 bases; nucleotides not matched to a gene: 9. The germline gives CDR1 MNHEY, CDR2 SVGEGT.

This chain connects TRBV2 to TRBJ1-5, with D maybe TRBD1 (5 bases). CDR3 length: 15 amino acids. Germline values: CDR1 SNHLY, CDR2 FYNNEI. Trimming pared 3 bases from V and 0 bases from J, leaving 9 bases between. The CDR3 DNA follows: TGTGCCAGCAGTGAGGGGCAGGGTAGCAATCAGCCCCAGCATTTT. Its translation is CASSEGQGSNQPQHF.

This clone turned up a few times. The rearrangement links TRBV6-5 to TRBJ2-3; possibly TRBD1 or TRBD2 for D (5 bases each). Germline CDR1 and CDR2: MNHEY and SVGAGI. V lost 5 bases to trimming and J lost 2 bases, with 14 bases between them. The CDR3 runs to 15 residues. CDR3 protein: CASSRSGTDTDTQYF. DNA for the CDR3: TGTGCCAGCAGTAGATCCGGGACGGACACAGATACGCAGTATTTT.

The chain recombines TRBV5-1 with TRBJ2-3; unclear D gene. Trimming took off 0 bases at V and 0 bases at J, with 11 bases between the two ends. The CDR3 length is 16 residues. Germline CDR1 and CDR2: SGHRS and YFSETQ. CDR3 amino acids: CASSLEAVTSTDTQYF. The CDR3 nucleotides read TGCGCCAGCAGCTTGGAGGCCGTAACTAGCACAGATACGCAGTATTTT.

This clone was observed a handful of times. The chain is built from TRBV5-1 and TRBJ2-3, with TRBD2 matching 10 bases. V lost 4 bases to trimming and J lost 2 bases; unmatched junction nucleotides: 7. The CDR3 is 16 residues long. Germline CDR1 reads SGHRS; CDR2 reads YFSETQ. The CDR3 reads CASSPYSGGATDTQYF. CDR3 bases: TGCGCCAGCAGCCCCTACAGCGGGGGGGCCACAGATACGCAGTATTTT.

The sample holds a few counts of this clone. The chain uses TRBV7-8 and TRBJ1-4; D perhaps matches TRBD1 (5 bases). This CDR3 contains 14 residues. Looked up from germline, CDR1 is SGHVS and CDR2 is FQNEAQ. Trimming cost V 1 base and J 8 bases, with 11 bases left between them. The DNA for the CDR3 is TGTGCCAGCAGCTTAGTCCAGGGCCGGGAAAAACTGTTTTTT. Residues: CASSLVQGREKLFF. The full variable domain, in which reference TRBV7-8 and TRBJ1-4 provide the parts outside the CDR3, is GAGVSQSPRYKVAKRGQDVALRCDPISGHVSLFWYQQALGQGPEFLTYFQNEAQLDKSGLPSDRFFAERPEGSVSTLKIQRTQQEDSAVYLCASSLVQGREKLFFGSGTQLSVL.

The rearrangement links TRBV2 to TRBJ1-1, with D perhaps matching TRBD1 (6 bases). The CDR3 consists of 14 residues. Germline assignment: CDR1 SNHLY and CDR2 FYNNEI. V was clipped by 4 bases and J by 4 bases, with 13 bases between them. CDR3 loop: CASSAKGGGTEAFF. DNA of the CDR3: TGTGCCAGCAGTGCTAAAGGGGGGGGCACTGAAGCTTTCTTT.

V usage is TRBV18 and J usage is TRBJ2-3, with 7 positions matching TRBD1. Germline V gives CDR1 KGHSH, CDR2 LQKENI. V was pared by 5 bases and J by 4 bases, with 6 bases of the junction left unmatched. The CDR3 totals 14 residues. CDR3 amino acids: CASSARQGADTQYF. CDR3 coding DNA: TGTGCCAGCTCAGCAAGACAGGGCGCAGATACGCAGTATTTT.

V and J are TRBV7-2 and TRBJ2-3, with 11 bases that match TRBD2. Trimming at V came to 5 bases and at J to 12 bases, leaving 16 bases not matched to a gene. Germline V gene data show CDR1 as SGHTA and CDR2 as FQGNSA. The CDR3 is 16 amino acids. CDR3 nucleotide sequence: TGTGCCAGCAGCGTCGGAGGACTAGCGGGCCGGTTGGGCCAGTATTTT. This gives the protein CASSVGGLAGRLGQYF.

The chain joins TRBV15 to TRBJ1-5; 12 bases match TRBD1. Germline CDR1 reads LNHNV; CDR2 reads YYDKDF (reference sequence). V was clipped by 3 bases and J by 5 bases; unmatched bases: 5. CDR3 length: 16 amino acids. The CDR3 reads CATSSWDRGLDQPQHF. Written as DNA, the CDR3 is TGTGCCACCAGCAGCTGGGACAGGGGGCTCGATCAGCCCCAGCATTTT.

CDR3 in amino acids: CASSVAGGRTGELFF. The CDR3 nucleotides are TGTGCCAGCAGCGTAGCGGGGGGGCGCACCGGGGAGCTGTTTTTT. The J gene is TRBJ2-2, the V gene TRBV9, with 8 bases aligning to TRBD2. Looked up from germline, CDR1 is SGDLS and CDR2 is YYNGEE. The CDR3 runs 15 residues. V dropped 0 bases and J dropped 4; count of bases not matched to a gene: 2.

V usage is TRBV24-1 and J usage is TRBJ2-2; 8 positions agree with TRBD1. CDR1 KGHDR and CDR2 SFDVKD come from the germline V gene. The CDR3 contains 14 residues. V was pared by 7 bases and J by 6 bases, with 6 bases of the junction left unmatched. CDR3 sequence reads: CATSRGRTAGELFF. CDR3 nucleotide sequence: TGTGCCACCAGCAGGGGGCGGACCGCCGGGGAGCTGTTTTTT.